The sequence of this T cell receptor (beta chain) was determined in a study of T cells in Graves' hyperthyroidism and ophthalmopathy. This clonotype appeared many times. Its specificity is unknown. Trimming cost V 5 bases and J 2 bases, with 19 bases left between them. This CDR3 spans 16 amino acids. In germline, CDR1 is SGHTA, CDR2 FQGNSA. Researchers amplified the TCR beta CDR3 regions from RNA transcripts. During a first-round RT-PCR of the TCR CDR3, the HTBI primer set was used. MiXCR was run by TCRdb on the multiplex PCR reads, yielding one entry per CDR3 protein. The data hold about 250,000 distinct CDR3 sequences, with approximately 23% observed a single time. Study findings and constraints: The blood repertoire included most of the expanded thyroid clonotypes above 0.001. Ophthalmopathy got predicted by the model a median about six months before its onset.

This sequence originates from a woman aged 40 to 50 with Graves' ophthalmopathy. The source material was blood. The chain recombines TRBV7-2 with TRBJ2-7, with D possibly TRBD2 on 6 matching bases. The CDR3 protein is CASSTPPGLPPYEQYF. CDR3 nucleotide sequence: TGTGCCAGCAGCACTCCTCCGGGACTCCCCCCCTACGAGCAGTACTTC.